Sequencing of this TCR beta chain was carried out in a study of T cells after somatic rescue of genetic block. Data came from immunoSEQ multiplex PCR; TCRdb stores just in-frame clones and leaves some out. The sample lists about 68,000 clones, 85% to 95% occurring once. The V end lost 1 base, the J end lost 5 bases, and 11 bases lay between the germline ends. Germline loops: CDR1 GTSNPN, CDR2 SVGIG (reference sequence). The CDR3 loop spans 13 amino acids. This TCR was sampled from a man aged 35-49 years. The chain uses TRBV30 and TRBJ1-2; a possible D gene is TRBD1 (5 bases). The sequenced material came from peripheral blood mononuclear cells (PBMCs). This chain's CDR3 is CAWSGRAEYGYTF. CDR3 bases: TGTGCCTGGAGTGGCAGGGCGGAGTATGGCTACACCTTC.